What follows describes a single T cell receptor beta chain. Its matching antigen is unknown. The data derive from a study of CD8 T cells in ankylosing spondylitis. 5'-RACE, quantitative and with molecular barcodes, yielded the TCR beta libraries. Via MiXCR, TCRdb re-called the 5' RACE reads, giving one row per CDR3 protein. The table lists 150,000 to 200,000 distinct CDR3 sequences, 25% to 35% of them singletons. Study-wide results and limits: There were earlier reports of some motif variants in reactive arthritis synovial fluid and blood. Typical of ankylosing spondylitis blood, it appeared, was a TCR beta motif of roughly eight highly homologous variants. Reportedly, matched ankylosing spondylitis synovial fluid was significantly enriched for disease-linked clones.

The sequence came from a male donor with ankylosing spondylitis. The sample consisted of synovial fluid, either unsorted or a sorted T cell fraction (not recorded which).

CDR3 sequence reads: CSAPTSGGWVNEQFF. CDR3 in DNA: TGCAGCGCCCCGACTAGCGGGGGTTGGGTCAATGAGCAGTTCTTC. V is TRBV29-1 and J is TRBJ2-1; 12 bases map to TRBD2. The CDR3 has 15 amino acids. V dropped 7 bases and J dropped 6; count of bases not matched to a gene: 10. Germline CDR1 is SQVTM and CDR2 is ANQGSEA.